One sample yielded the 29 T cell receptor beta chains listed below, sequenced in a study of human T cells and chemical hapten exposure. TCRdb re-called the RACE reads through MiXCR, storing one row per CDR3 protein. The table lists around 120,000 distinct CDR3 sequences, roughly 13% of them singletons. Time point of the sample: patch test 1, 2 weeks after DPC sensitization. Described treatment: therapeutic diphenylcyclopropenone sensitization with weekly scalp DPC. The sequencing here drew on whole blood, taken in connection with sensitization to the hapten diphenylcyclopropenone (DPC). The receptor set was obtained from a man aged 18 to 30 with alopecia areata. Some clones in this sample may be carry-over from other donors' samples.

This clonotype was seen more than once but under ten times. This rearrangement joins TRBV6-5 to TRBJ2-3; a weak D match, TRBD2 (7 bases). The length of the CDR3 is 13 residues. The germline gives CDR1 MNHEY, CDR2 SVGAGI. V lost 2 bases to trimming and J lost 8 bases, with 11 bases between them. The CDR3 nucleotides are TGTGCCAGCAGTTACGGGGCGGGGGCTACGCAGTATTTT. This encodes CASSYGAGATQYF.

The chain joins TRBV29-1 to TRBJ1-1; a possible D gene is TRBD1 (6 bases). The germline V and J ends were trimmed by 6 bases and 4 bases, with 15 bases remaining between them. CDR1 is SQVTM, CDR2 ANQGSEA, per germline. CDR3 size: 13 residues. CDR3 in DNA: TGCAGCGTAGTACAGGGACGTGTCACTGAAGCTTTCTTT. Translated, it gives CSVVQGRVTEAFF.

In its sample, this clonotype was seen many times. V is TRBV7-3 and J is TRBJ2-1; maybe TRBD2 (7 bases). Trimming left V 3 bases short and J 3 bases short, with 21 bases between. CDR3 size: 18 residues. The germline gives CDR1 SGHTA, CDR2 FQGTGA. Written as DNA, the CDR3 is TGTGCCAGCAGCTTTCAAAGGGGGGGCCTAATCCTCTACAATGAGCAGTTCTTC. Translation: CASSFQRGGLILYNEQFF.

The chain carries TRBV6-6 and TRBJ2-7, with a weak D call TRBD1 (6 bases). This CDR3 comprises 13 residues. V was clipped by 5 bases and J by 2 bases, with 10 bases between them. Germline CDR1 is MNHNY and CDR2 is SVGAGI (reference sequence). CDR3 in DNA: TGTGCCAGCAGTCGGGACACAACCTACGAGCAGTACTTC. This translates into CASSRDTTYEQYF.

The chain is built from TRBV27 and TRBJ2-5, with D perhaps matching TRBD1 (6 bases). Trimming removed 5 bases from V and 4 bases from J, with 20 bases in between. CDR1 MNHEY and CDR2 SMNVEV come from the germline V gene (reference sequence). This CDR3 is 16 amino acids long. The chain's CDR3 is CASSRSPDSVGETQYF. The DNA of the CDR3 is TGTGCCAGCAGTCGGTCCCCGGACAGCGTCGGAGAGACCCAGTACTTC.

A few counts support this clonotype. The V and J genes are TRBV5-1 and TRBJ2-7; D perhaps matches TRBD1 (5 bases). In germline, CDR1 is SGHRS, CDR2 YFSETQ. The CDR3 totals 14 residues. Trimming removed 4 bases from V and 0 bases from J, with 11 bases in between. The CDR3 is CASSADSSSYEQYV. CDR3 DNA: TGCGCCAGCAGCGCAGACAGCAGCTCCTACGAGCAGTACGTC.

The J gene is TRBJ1-4, the V gene TRBV10-3; 9 bases line up with TRBD1. Per germline, CDR1 ENHRY and CDR2 SYGVKD. The CDR3 totals 14 residues. V trimming: 4 bases; J trimming: 5 bases; junction bases outside the gene matches: 2. The CDR3 region is CAISGGTGNEKLFF. In DNA form, the CDR3 reads TGTGCCATCAGTGGAGGGACAGGGAATGAAAAACTGTTTTTT.

This clonotype occurred many times. CDR3 DNA sequence: TGTGCCAGCAGCTTAGATCCAGGGACCTATGGCTACACCTTC. This codes for CASSLDPGTYGYTF. The chain employs TRBV7-9 and TRBJ1-2; D is perhaps TRBD1 (5 bases). The CDR3 is 14 amino acids. Germline V gene data show CDR1 as SEHNR and CDR2 as FQNEAQ (reference sequence). V shed 1 base and J shed 4 bases, with 10 bases lying between them. The whole variable domain, filled in from reference TRBV7-9 and TRBJ1-2, reads DTGVSQNPRHKITKRGQNVTFRCDPISEHNRLYWYRQTLGQGPEFLTYFQNEAQLEKSRLLSDRFSAERPKGSFSTLEIQRTEQGDSAMYLCASSLDPGTYGYTFGSGTRLTVV.

The V gene is TRBV28, the J gene TRBJ1-6; tentatively, D is TRBD1 (5 bases). Trimming left V 4 bases short and J 7 bases short, with 11 bases between. From germline, CDR1 is MDHEN and CDR2 SYDVKM. This CDR3 contains 14 residues. The CDR3 sequence is CASSSPGGNSPLHF. The CDR3, as DNA: TGTGCCAGCAGTTCCCCGGGGGGGAATTCACCCCTCCACTTT.

This clonotype was recorded a few times. The chain combines TRBV6-1 with TRBJ1-5; possibly TRBD1 for D (6 bases). CDR3 length equals 15 residues. The germline gives CDR1 MNHNS, CDR2 SASEGT. Trimming took off 8 bases at V and 2 bases at J, with 16 bases between the two ends. CDR3 sequence reads: CASDTGLRGNQPQHF. CDR3 in DNA: TGTGCCAGCGACACAGGGCTAAGGGGCAATCAGCCCCAGCATTTT.

This clonotype was counted between two and nine times. The genes are TRBV10-3 and TRBJ2-5; D gene unclear. This CDR3 has 13 amino acids. V was pared by 8 bases and J by 2 bases, with 12 bases between. CDR1 and CDR2 (germline): ENHRY, SYGVKD. CDR3 sequence: CAIGMAKQETQYF. In DNA, the CDR3 is TGTGCCATCGGTATGGCTAAGCAAGAGACCCAGTACTTC.

V usage is TRBV4-3 and J usage is TRBJ1-2, with D perhaps matching TRBD1 (5 bases). The CDR3 has 15 amino acids. Trimming removed 0 bases at V and 4 bases at J, with 12 bases between. Germline V lookup: CDR1 LGHNA, CDR2 YSLEER. CDR3 sequence: CASSQDQGGSYGYTF. CDR3 nucleotide sequence: TGCGCCAGCAGCCAAGATCAGGGTGGTTCCTATGGCTACACCTTC.

This clonotype was picked up many times. This rearrangement joins TRBV7-9 to TRBJ2-2, with a weak D call TRBD2 (5 bases). V was trimmed by 2 bases and J by 3 bases, leaving 13 bases between them. CDR1 is SEHNR and CDR2 is FQNEAQ in the germline V gene (reference sequence). CDR3 length: 16 amino acids. The CDR3 coding sequence is TGTGCCAGCAGCTTATACTCGTTGAGGGACACCGGGGAGCTGTTTTTT. Amino acids: CASSLYSLRDTGELFF. Looking up the rest from reference TRBV7-9 and TRBJ2-2 gives the full variable domain: DTGVSQNPRHKITKRGQNVTFRCDPISEHNRLYWYRQTLGQGPEFLTYFQNEAQLEKSRLLSDRFSAERPKGSFSTLEIQRTEQGDSAMYLCASSLYSLRDTGELFFGEGSRLTVL.

The chain carries TRBV12-3 or TRBV12-4 and TRBJ1-6; D gene unclear. The CDR3 is 13 amino acids. Trimming stripped 5 bases from V and 7 bases from J, with 9 bases between. The CDR3 reads CASSPQSNSPLHF. CDR3 bases: TGTGCCAGCAGTCCCCAGAGCAATTCACCCCTCCACTTT.

The chain combines TRBV2 with TRBJ1-5; D is possibly TRBD1 (5 bases). This CDR3 is built from 13 residues. V was pared by 6 bases and J by 7 bases, with 13 bases between. Germline-derived CDR1 and CDR2 are SNHLY and FYNNEI. CDR3 loop: CASRYERGQPQHF. In DNA form, the CDR3 reads TGTGCCAGCAGGTACGAGCGGGGCCAGCCCCAGCATTTT.

This clonotype was observed a handful of times. The chain has TRBV11-2 and TRBJ1-1, with D possibly TRBD1 on 5 matching bases. The germline gives CDR1 SGHAT, CDR2 FQNNGV. The length of the CDR3 is 15 residues. V was clipped by 1 base and J by 10 bases, with 19 bases between them. CDR3 DNA: TGTGCCAGCAGCTTAGTAATGCAGGGCCCAAGAGGAGCTTTCTTT. It codes for CASSLVMQGPRGAFF.

This clonotype was seen more than once but under ten times. The chain recombines TRBV3-1 with TRBJ2-7; maybe TRBD1 (6 bases). Trimming removed 5 bases at V and 3 bases at J, with 14 bases between. The V gene's germline CDR1 is LGHDT and CDR2 YNNKEL (reference sequence). The CDR3 loop spans 14 amino acids. The DNA for the CDR3 is TGTGCCAGCAGCGCAACCGGGACACTCTACGAGCAGTACTTC. This translates into CASSATGTLYEQYF.

The rearrangement joins TRBV18 to TRBJ2-5, with a possible D match to TRBD2 (5 bases). CDR3 length equals 14 residues. With 1 base removed from V and 5 bases from J, the gap between germline ends came to 11 bases. Per the germline V gene, CDR1 is KGHSH and CDR2 is LQKENI. The chain's CDR3 is CASSPRVPGETQYF. CDR3 nucleotide sequence: TGTGCCAGCTCACCACGGGTTCCGGGGGAGACCCAGTACTTC.

In this sample, this clonotype turned up a few times. Germline is not matched at one junction end, which may reflect a read error. This rearrangement joins TRBV18 to TRBJ1-4; D perhaps matches TRBD1 (6 bases). This CDR3 is built from 14 residues. CDR1 and CDR2 from the germline V gene are KGHSH and LQKENI. The CDR3 DNA follows: TGTGTCAGCTCACTAGGACAGACTGGCGAAAAACTGTTTTTT. This translates into CVSSLGQTGEKLFF.

This clonotype has only a few counts. The CDR3 is CASSQQATMNTEAFF. The CDR3 nucleotides are TGTGCCAGCAGTCAACAGGCGACCATGAACACTGAAGCTTTCTTT. The chain carries TRBV6-4 and TRBJ1-1; TRBD1 is a possible D gene (5 bases). CDR1 MRHNA and CDR2 SNTAGT come from the germline V gene. Trimming shortened V by 5 bases and J by 0 bases, and 13 bases separated the two germline ends. This CDR3 contains 15 residues.

In its sample, this clonotype was seen many times. The genes are TRBV6-2 or TRBV6-3 and TRBJ1-2, with a tentative D call TRBD1 (6 bases). V dropped 4 bases and J dropped 2 bases, with 11 bases sitting between them. Germline values: CDR1 MNHEY, CDR2 SVGEGT. The CDR3 covers 14 residues. CDR3 in DNA: TGTGCCAGCAGTTCGACAGGAATGAACTATGGCTACACCTTC. Its protein is CASSSTGMNYGYTF.

This clonotype occurred a few times. The CDR3 DNA follows: TGCGCCAGCCCGAGCGACGAGAACACCGGGGAGCTGTTTTTT. Translated: CASPSDENTGELFF. The chain recombines TRBV5-1 with TRBJ2-2; D call uncertain. Trimming took off 7 bases at V and 1 base at J, with 11 bases between the two ends. CDR1 is SGHRS and CDR2 is YFSETQ in the germline V gene. The CDR3 is 14 residues long.

The chain recombines TRBV6-1 with TRBJ2-2, with a possible D match to TRBD2 (5 bases). Trimming shortened V by 4 bases and J by 5 bases, and 14 bases separated the two germline ends. Germline loops: CDR1 MNHNS, CDR2 SASEGT. The CDR3 consists of 15 residues. Here the CDR3 reads CASSGTAKITGELFF. For the CDR3, the DNA is TGTGCCAGCAGTGGGACTGCGAAGATAACCGGGGAGCTGTTTTTT.

This clonotype was seen a few times. The CDR3 spells CSARGNSNQPQHF. Here the CDR3 DNA reads TGCAGCGCGAGAGGAAATAGCAATCAGCCCCAGCATTTT. This chain joins TRBV29-1 and TRBJ1-5, with D uncertain. V gave up 7 bases and J gave up 0 bases, with 10 bases separating them. The germline V gene has CDR1 SQVTM and CDR2 ANQGSEA. The CDR3 has 13 amino acids.

In this sample, this clonotype turned up a few times. This rearrangement joins TRBV18 to TRBJ2-6; TRBD1 aligns across 9 bases. The V gene end was trimmed by 3 bases and the J gene end by 0 bases; junction bases not matched to a gene: 3. The germline V gene has CDR1 KGHSH and CDR2 LQKENI. The CDR3 covers 17 residues. The CDR3 coding sequence is TGTGCCAGCTCACCCCCGGGACAGGGCTCTGGGGCCAACGTCCTGACTTTC. As protein: CASSPPGQGSGANVLTF.

The chain couples TRBV13 to TRBJ2-7, with TRBD1 identical over 7 bases. Germline V gene sequence: CDR1 PRHDT, CDR2 FYEKMQ (reference sequence). Trimming at V came to 5 bases and at J to 2 bases, leaving 6 bases not matched to a gene. This CDR3 has 14 amino acids. This CDR3 reads CASSPDRATYEQYF. The CDR3 DNA reads as TGTGCCAGCAGCCCAGACAGGGCAACCTACGAGCAGTACTTC.

This clonotype was recorded many times. The gene calls are TRBV2 and TRBJ2-3, with TRBD1 identical over 9 bases. Germline V CDR1 and CDR2: SNHLY, FYNNEI. This CDR3 is built from 15 residues. V lost 7 bases and J lost 2; bases outside the gene matches: 7. The CDR3 reads CASTRDREATDTQYF. The CDR3 DNA is TGTGCCAGCACCCGGGACAGGGAGGCCACAGATACGCAGTATTTT.

This clonotype was detected many times. V gene TRBV2 combines with J gene TRBJ1-1; the D gene is possibly TRBD1 (6 bases). CDR1 SNHLY and CDR2 FYNNEI come from the germline V gene. The CDR3 is 13 amino acids. V lost 6 bases and J 1 base, leaving 9 bases between the germline ends. In nucleotides, the CDR3 is TGTGCCAGCAGGTCGGACAGGAACACTGAAGCTTTCTTT. Translation gives CASRSDRNTEAFF.

The chain links TRBV5-6 to TRBJ2-3; 7 bases are a match to TRBD1. The CDR3 runs to 17 residues. The germline V gene has CDR1 SGHDT and CDR2 YYEEEE. Losses at the gene ends were 4 bases for V and 0 bases for J; bases not matched to a gene: 11. The CDR3 coding sequence is TGTGCCAGCAGCGTGCCGGGACAGCTTACTAGCACAGATACGCAGTATTTT. This encodes CASSVPGQLTSTDTQYF.